One and the same sample provided the 27 T cell receptor beta chains below, sequenced in a study of molecular identifiers for immune sequencing clone quantification. TCRdb itself ran the PCR reads through MiXCR, one entry per CDR3 protein. Here the sample spans 300,000 to 400,000 distinct CDR3 sequences, roughly 23% being singletons. Sample: naive CD8+ T cells from blood, with Jurkat cell RNA spiked in. Subset in this sample: FACS-sorted CD8+CD4-CCR7+CD45RA+ naive T cells. The source is a human donor in good health. Some libraries in this study had Jurkat cell RNA spiked in.

On this clonotype itself: Only one base separates this from a far larger clonotype, so it likely reflects a read error. The rearrangement links TRBV28 to TRBJ1-5; D not resolved. The CDR3 has 13 amino acids. Germline values: CDR1 MDHEN, CDR2 SYDVKM. Written as DNA, the CDR3 is TGTGCCAGCAGCAGTTATAGCAAACAGCCCCAGCATTTT. Protein sequence: CASSSYSKQPQHF.

As to this clonotype: This could be a read error, since a much larger clone is one nucleotide away. J is TRBJ1-1 and V is TRBV30, with no clear D. This CDR3 has 12 amino acids. CDR1 GTSNPN and CDR2 SVGIG come from the germline V gene (reference sequence). For the CDR3, the DNA is TGTGCCTGGACGGTGTTCGGTGCTGATGCTTTCTTT. Its translation: CAWTVFGADAFF.

This clonotype was counted a single time. This chain joins TRBV11-2 and TRBJ2-1; 10 bases map to TRBD2. The CDR3 sequence is 15 residues long. The germline V gene has CDR1 SGHAT and CDR2 FQNNGV. The ends lost 1 base at V and 6 bases at J; junction bases unmatched: 3. As DNA, the CDR3 is TGTGCCAGCAGCTTAGTAGCGGGGGGCCCCAATGAGCAGTTCTTC. Translation: CASSLVAGGPNEQFF.

About this clonotype: A much larger clonotype is one base distant, so this may be a read error. V usage is TRBV20-1 and J usage is TRBJ2-7, with a weak D call TRBD1 (5 bases). The CDR3 spans 15 residues. The germline V gene has CDR1 DFQATT and CDR2 SNEGSKA (reference sequence). V gave up 2 bases and J gave up 0 bases, with 14 bases separating them. The CDR3 reads CSARTRQCSSYEQYF. The CDR3 nucleotides read TGCAGTGCTAGAACTCGACAGTGTAGCTCCTACGAGCAGTACTTC.

This rearrangement joins TRBV11-2 to TRBJ2-1, with a possible D match to TRBD1 (6 bases). The CDR3 is 16 residues long. V was pared by 3 bases and J by 4 bases, with 16 bases between. Germline loops: CDR1 SGHAT, CDR2 FQNNGV. The CDR3 nucleotides read TGTGCCAGCAGCTTCCTACCTAGGGGGTCTTACAATGAGCAGTTCTTC. Encoded protein: CASSFLPRGSYNEQFF.

A few counts support this clonotype. This rearrangement joins TRBV11-2 to TRBJ2-5; TRBD2 might be the D (7 bases). This CDR3 region has 15 residues. Germline CDR1 reads SGHAT; CDR2 reads FQNNGV. Trimming cost V 3 bases and J 5 bases, with 16 bases left between them. CDR3 nucleotide sequence: TGTGCCAGCAGCTTTGGTGGGGGGGCATCGGAGACCCAGTACTTC. Translated: CASSFGGGASETQYF.

A remark on this clonotype: It may be a read error: a sequence one base away is much more abundant. V usage is TRBV6-5 and J usage is TRBJ1-2; D gene unclear. The CDR3 contains 13 residues. The germline V and J ends were trimmed by 6 bases and 6 bases, with 14 bases remaining between them. CDR1 MNHEY and CDR2 SVGAGI come from the germline V gene. The CDR3, as DNA: TGTGCCAGCAGCCTGGTCCACAGAAATGGCTACACCTTC. Its protein is CASSLVHRNGYTF.

The chain links TRBV29-1 to TRBJ2-3, with TRBD2 matching 12 bases. Germline V CDR1 and CDR2: SQVTM, ANQGSEA. The CDR3 has 18 amino acids. J gave up 5 bases and V 1 base, and 13 bases lay outside the gene matches. The CDR3 DNA is TGCAGCGTTGAAGGGCTAGCGGGAGGGCCGGGAGCAGTAGATACGCAGTATTTT. Protein sequence: CSVEGLAGGPGAVDTQYF.

As regards this clonotype: A clone one base away is much larger, so this may be a read error. The CDR3 does not end in the conserved phenylalanine or tryptophan, so this is likely a read error. The V call is TRBV5-1, the J call TRBJ2-3; D may be TRBD2 (6 bases). The V gene lost 2 bases and the J gene lost 4 bases, with 17 bases spanning the gap. This CDR3 contains 16 residues. Germline-derived CDR1 and CDR2 are SGHRS and YFSETQ. CDR3 region: CASSLFPGEVADTQYS. The CDR3 bases are TGCGCCAGCAGCTTATTTCCGGGGGAGGTAGCAGATACGCAGTATTCT.

This chain connects TRBV12-3 or TRBV12-4 to TRBJ1-1, with D maybe TRBD1 (6 bases). The CDR3 has 15 residues. V was cut by 6 bases and J by 0 bases, with 14 bases left in between. The CDR3 protein is CASSQSGTMNTEAFF. CDR3 nucleotide sequence: TGTGCCAGCAGCCAAAGCGGGACAATGAACACTGAAGCTTTCTTT.

This clonotype was seen a handful of times. This sequence joins TRBV12-3 or TRBV12-4 and TRBJ1-2; 9 positions agree with TRBD1. The CDR3 has 15 residues. V dropped 2 bases and J dropped 4; count of bases not matched to a gene: 5. The CDR3: CASSLSGTGPYGYTF. DNA for the CDR3: TGTGCCAGCAGTTTAAGCGGGACAGGGCCCTATGGCTACACCTTC.

As to this clonotype: Sequence at one end of the junction differs from germline and may be a read error. V gene TRBV3-1 combines with J gene TRBJ2-3, with a weak D call TRBD2 (6 bases). The CDR3 sequence is 15 residues long. Germline loops: CDR1 LGHDT, CDR2 YNNKEL (reference sequence). CDR3 amino acids: CASGQDLGGEDTQYF. DNA for the CDR3: TGTGCCAGCGGCCAAGATCTAGGAGGGGAAGATACGCAGTATTTT.

Turning to this clonotype: This may arise from a read error, as a much more abundant clone is one base away. The rearrangement links TRBV12-3 or TRBV12-4 to TRBJ1-1; D remains unclear. CDR3 size: 12 residues. The CDR3 DNA reads as TGTGCCAGCATGATAGGGAACACTGAAGCTTCCTTT. The encoded protein is CASMIGNTEASF.

As concerns this clonotype: This may arise from a read error, as a much more abundant clone is one base away. This chain connects TRBV7-9 to TRBJ2-5, with 10 bases that match TRBD2. The CDR3 has 14 residues. Germline lookup yields CDR1 SEHNR and CDR2 FQNEAQ (reference sequence). Here the CDR3 DNA reads TGTGCCAGCAGCTTTTTAGCGGGAGGAGAGCCCCAGTACTTC. Protein: CASSFLAGGEPQYF. The variable domain in full, completed from reference TRBV7-9 and TRBJ2-5, reads DTGVSQNPRHKITKRGQNVTFRCDPISEHNRLYWYRQTLGQGPEFLTYFQNEAQLEKSRLLSDRFSAERPKGSFSTLEIQRTEQGDSAMYLCASSFLAGGEPQYFGPGTRLLVL.

Turning to this clonotype: A much larger clone differs by one base, so this may be a read error. Lacking the conserved final phenylalanine or tryptophan, this CDR3 likely reflects a read error. The CDR3 DNA follows: TGTGCCAGCAGTCTCTGGGAGAGAGTCTACGAGCAGTACTAC. Protein: CASSLWERVYEQYY. The gene calls are TRBV12-3 or TRBV12-4 and TRBJ2-7; possibly TRBD2 for D (5 bases). Trimming shortened V by 5 bases and J by 3 bases, and 14 bases separated the two germline ends. CDR3 length: 14 residues.

This clonotype was recorded many times. The chain links TRBV4-3 to TRBJ1-2; 7 bases are a match to TRBD1. Losses at the gene ends were 4 bases for V and 4 bases for J; bases not matched to a gene: 3. Germline V gene sequence: CDR1 LGHNA, CDR2 YSLEER. The CDR3 totals 13 residues. The CDR3 DNA is TGCGCCAGCAGCCCGACAGGGCCCTATGGCTACACCTTC. Its translation is CASSPTGPYGYTF.

CDR3 residues: CASSLSDNAGELFF. CDR3 sequence (DNA): TGTGCCAGCAGCTTGTCGGATAACGCCGGGGAGCTGTTTTTT. The chain has TRBV5-4 and TRBJ2-2; no reliable D call. The CDR3 runs to 14 residues. The V and J ends lost 1 base and 6 bases respectively, with 10 bases between them. Germline V gene lookup returns CDR1 SGHNT and CDR2 YYREEE (reference sequence).

This clonotype came up many times. V gene TRBV11-2 combines with J gene TRBJ2-3; unclear D gene. Trimming pared 1 base from V and 2 bases from J, leaving 7 bases between. Germline CDR1 is SGHAT and CDR2 is FQNNGV. The CDR3 runs to 14 residues. The CDR3 sequence: CASSLASNTDTQYF. CDR3 DNA: TGTGCCAGCAGCTTAGCCAGCAACACAGATACGCAGTATTTT. Supplemented by reference TRBV11-2 and TRBJ2-3, the full variable domain reads EAGVAQSPRYKIIEKRQSVAFWCNPISGHATLYWYQQILGQGPKLLIQFQNNGVVDDSQLPKDRFSAERLKGVDSTLKIQPAKLEDSAVYLCASSLASNTDTQYFGPGTRLTVL.

This clonotype was seen repeatedly, ten times or more. The chain joins TRBV4-3 to TRBJ2-5; the D gene is possibly TRBD1 (5 bases). The V gene lost 3 bases and the J gene lost 0 bases, with 8 bases spanning the gap. Germline assignment: CDR1 LGHNA and CDR2 YSLEER. CDR3 length equals 14 residues. The CDR3 region has the DNA TGCGCCAGCAGCCAGGGGCGGTACCAAGAGACCCAGTACTTC. Translating gives CASSQGRYQETQYF.

This clonotype was counted a few times. V and J are TRBV11-2 and TRBJ1-1; 9 nucleotides agree with TRBD1. V shed 8 bases and J 7 bases; nucleotides not matched to a gene: 8. Germline CDR1 SGHAT, CDR2 FQNNGV. The CDR3 runs 13 residues. The CDR3 bases are TGTGCCAGCGGCCGGGACAGGGATGTTGAAGCTTTCTTT. This codes for CASGRDRDVEAFF.

V usage is TRBV4-1 and J usage is TRBJ2-3; D gene unclear. V lost 0 bases to trimming and J lost 1 base, with 5 bases between them. Germline V gene lookup returns CDR1 MGHRA and CDR2 YSYEKL. This CDR3 is built from 14 residues. CDR3 sequence reads: CASSQEGGTDTQYF. The CDR3 DNA follows: TGCGCCAGCAGCCAAGAAGGAGGCACAGATACGCAGTATTTT.

This clonotype was recorded at least ten times. V is TRBV20-1 and J is TRBJ1-1; no reliable D call. Looked up from germline, CDR1 is DFQATT and CDR2 is SNEGSKA (reference sequence). Trimming shortened V by 0 bases and J by 1 base, and 9 bases separated the two germline ends. The CDR3 runs to 14 residues. The CDR3 DNA is TGCAGTGCTAGAGATTTCCACTCGAACACTGAAGCTTTCTTT. Translating it yields CSARDFHSNTEAFF.

As for this clonotype: This may be a read error, as it is one base from a much larger clone. The J gene is TRBJ2-1, the V gene TRBV4-3; TRBD1 agrees at 8 bases. CDR3 size: 16 residues. CDR1 is LGHNA, CDR2 YSLEER, per germline. The V gene end was trimmed by 8 bases and the J gene end by 4 bases; junction bases not matched to a gene: 13. The CDR3 reads CASGPSETGVYNEQFF. CDR3 sequence (DNA): TGCGCCAGCGGCCCATCGGAGACAGGGGTATACAATGAGCAGTTCTTC.

Concerning this clonotype itself: Just one base apart from a much larger clone, this may be a read error. V is TRBV24-1 and J is TRBJ2-1; D ambiguous. V lost 3 bases and J lost 8, with 10 bases in between. The CDR3 totals 13 residues. From germline, CDR1 is KGHDR and CDR2 SFDVKD. The CDR3 DNA reads as TGTGCCACCAGTGATCCCTCATGGGATGAGCAGTTCTTC. Encoded protein: CATSDPSWDEQFF.

This clonotype was detected many times. The J gene is TRBJ1-1, the V gene TRBV5-4; the D is unclear. V gave up 1 base and J gave up 0 bases, with 7 bases separating them. The CDR3 length is 14 residues. The germline CDR1 and CDR2 sequences are SGHNT and YYREEE (reference sequence). The CDR3 coding sequence is TGTGCCAGCAGCTTGACAGAGATGAACACTGAAGCTTTCTTT. The encoded protein is CASSLTEMNTEAFF.

At least ten counts were recorded for this clonotype. The V and J genes are TRBV6-5 and TRBJ1-1, with TRBD1 matching 7 bases. Germline V gives CDR1 MNHEY, CDR2 SVGAGI. This CDR3 has 14 amino acids. The V gene end was trimmed by 6 bases and the J gene end by 1 base; junction bases not matched to a gene: 5. CDR3 sequence reads: CASSYTGANTEAFF. In DNA, the CDR3 is TGTGCCAGCAGCTATACAGGGGCGAACACTGAAGCTTTCTTT.

This chain connects TRBV27 to TRBJ2-2, with 9 nucleotides matching TRBD1. The CDR3 loop spans 15 amino acids. The germline CDR1 and CDR2 sequences are MNHEY and SMNVEV (reference sequence). V trimming: 8 bases; J trimming: 7 bases; junction bases outside the gene matches: 11. CDR3 coding DNA: TGTGCCAGCCGTCCGGGACAGGGAGAAAGCGGGGAGCTGTTTTTT. This encodes CASRPGQGESGELFF.